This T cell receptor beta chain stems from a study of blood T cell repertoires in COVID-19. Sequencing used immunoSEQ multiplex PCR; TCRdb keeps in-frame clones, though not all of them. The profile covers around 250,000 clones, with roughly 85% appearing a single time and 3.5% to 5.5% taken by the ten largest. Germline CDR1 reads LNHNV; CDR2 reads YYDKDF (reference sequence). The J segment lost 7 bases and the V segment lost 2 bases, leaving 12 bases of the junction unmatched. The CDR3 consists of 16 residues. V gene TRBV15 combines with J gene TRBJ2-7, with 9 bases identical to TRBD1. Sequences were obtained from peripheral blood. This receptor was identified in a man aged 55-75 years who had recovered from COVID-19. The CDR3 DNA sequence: TGTGCCACCAGCAGACAAACACAGGGGGCACTGGGAGAGCAGTACTTC. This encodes CATSRQTQGALGEQYF.